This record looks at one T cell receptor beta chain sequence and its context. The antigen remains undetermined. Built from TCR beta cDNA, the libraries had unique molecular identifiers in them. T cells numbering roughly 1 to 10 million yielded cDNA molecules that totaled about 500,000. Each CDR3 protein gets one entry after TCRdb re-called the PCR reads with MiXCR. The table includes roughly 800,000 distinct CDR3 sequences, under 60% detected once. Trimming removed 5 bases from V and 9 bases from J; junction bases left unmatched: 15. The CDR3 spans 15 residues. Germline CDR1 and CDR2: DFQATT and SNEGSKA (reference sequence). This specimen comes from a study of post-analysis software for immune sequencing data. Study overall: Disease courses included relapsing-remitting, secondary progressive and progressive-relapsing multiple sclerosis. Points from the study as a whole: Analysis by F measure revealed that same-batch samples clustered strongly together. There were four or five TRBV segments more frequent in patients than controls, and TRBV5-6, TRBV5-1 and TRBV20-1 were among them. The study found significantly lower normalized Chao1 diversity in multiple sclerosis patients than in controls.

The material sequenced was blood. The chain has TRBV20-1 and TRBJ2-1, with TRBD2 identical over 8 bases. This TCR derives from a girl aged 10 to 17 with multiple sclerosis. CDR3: CSASGTSVGIGEQFF. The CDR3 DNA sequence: TGCAGTGCTTCCGGGACTAGTGTGGGGATAGGTGAGCAGTTCTTC.